These T cell receptor beta chains were read from a single sample in a study of blood T cell repertoires in COVID-19. The data were produced by immunoSEQ multiplex PCR, yet TCRdb's version contains in-frame clones alone and is incomplete. The sample holds about 93,000 clones; approximately 86% are singletons and the top ten take 18%. Material: peripheral blood. These TCRs come from a woman older than 75 with acute or convalescent COVID-19. CDR3s leave out the opening cysteine and the closing phenylalanine or tryptophan. D genes are given only for firm matches.

d_gene,j_gene,v_gene,len,CDR3aa
.,TRBJ1-4,TRBV11-3,14,ASSFSQGLGNEKLF
.,TRBJ1-3,TRBV7-8,12,ASSSPGGGNTIY
TRBD1,TRBJ2-1,TRBV5-4,16,ASSLGGTGRTTYNEQF
TRBD1,TRBJ2-6,TRBV3-1/TRBV3-2,12,ASLGGPGANVLT
TRBD1,TRBJ1-2,TRBV9,13,ASSPKEGAGYGYT
TRBD1,TRBJ1-6,TRBV2,14,ASSEAGRGRFSFLH
TRBD1,TRBJ1-2,TRBV19,13,ASSIAGTGGYGYT
.,TRBJ2-5,TRBV18,13,ASSPPGGIQETQY
.,TRBJ1-5,TRBV2,10,ASSELAGAQH
TRBD2,TRBJ2-1,TRBV7-9,16,ASSFPGTSGGAYYEQF
TRBD1,TRBJ2-1,TRBV2,12,ASSGTGLDNEQF
TRBD1,TRBJ2-7,TRBV6-6,12,ATLTGTAPYEQY
TRBD2,TRBJ2-3,TRBV5-4,13,ASGRGGPLPDTQY
.,TRBJ1-1,TRBV7-9,11,ASSFEGGTEAF
TRBD1,TRBJ2-4,TRBV7-3,10,ASSYSGQGQY
TRBD1,TRBJ2-5,TRBV25-1,15,ASSGRPGTGHITAQY
TRBD1,TRBJ2-4,TRBV9,15,ASSQQAGTGGKNIQY
TRBD2,TRBJ2-3,TRBV29-1,13,SVEDRAGGGDTQY
.,TRBJ2-3,TRBV18,12,ASSDLPGVTKQY
TRBD1,TRBJ2-3,TRBV11-2,13,ASSSGTGKTDTQY
.,TRBJ2-2,TRBV18,12,ATSRVRDTGELF
.,TRBJ2-5,TRBV19,12,ASSTSGGQETQY
.,TRBJ2-5,TRBV19,12,ASRRQANQETQY
TRBD2,TRBJ2-5,TRBV19,13,ASSMTSASMETQY
.,TRBJ2-1,TRBV11-2,13,ASSSLGGPINEQF
.,TRBJ2-1,TRBV7-8,10,ASTRFGNEQF
TRBD2,TRBJ2-7,TRBV6-8,13,ASSSNRTSGDEQY
.,TRBJ1-5,TRBV4-1,14,ASSQGRGASNQPQH
.,TRBJ2-5,TRBV5-4,13,ASSRLGGLGETQY
.,TRBJ1-6,TRBV5-5,11,ASSLYLNSPLH
TRBD1,TRBJ1-5,TRBV3-1/TRBV3-2,15,ASSRSSGTGSNQPQH
.,TRBJ1-2,TRBV24-1,12,ATSDSSTNYGYT
.,TRBJ1-1,TRBV5-1,12,ASRPPGKGTEAF
TRBD1,TRBJ1-6,TRBV27,15,ASSFRDRSSYNSPLH
.,TRBJ1-1,TRBV2,11,ASREELVTEAF
.,TRBJ1-1,TRBV20-1,8,SVTVTEAF
.,TRBJ2-2,TRBV5-1,14,ASSLVPGGPTGELF
.,TRBJ1-4,TRBV2,14,ASSEGSTRNNEKLF
.,TRBJ1-5,TRBV30,12,AWSVGGAGQPQH
.,TRBJ2-7,TRBV11-3,12,ASSPLGGPYEQY
.,TRBJ1-5,TRBV7-6,13,ASSPRGLGNQPQH
.,TRBJ2-5,TRBV6-6,11,ASSYGAVVDQY
.,TRBJ1-3,TRBV5-4,13,ASSLQGLYGNTIY
TRBD2,TRBJ2-5,TRBV7-8,14,ASTPTSAGARGTQY
.,TRBJ2-1,TRBV5-4,14,ASSRAGLDSYNEQF
TRBD1,TRBJ2-5,TRBV9,12,ASSGHGTEETQY
.,TRBJ1-2,TRBV30,11,AWSTALNYGYT
.,TRBJ1-4,TRBV20-1,12,SARGGATNEKLF
TRBD2,TRBJ2-1,TRBV7-6,12,ASSLRLAGDEQF
.,TRBJ2-4,TRBV9,12,ASSVGSLKNIQY
.,TRBJ1-2,TRBV2,9,ASSAGWRYT
.,TRBJ2-6,TRBV24-1,15,ATSDIQGAAGANVLT
.,TRBJ2-2,TRBV5-1,11,ASSQQGTGELF
TRBD1,TRBJ1-2,TRBV2,12,ASSVRPTGDGYT
TRBD1,TRBJ1-1,TRBV30,10,AATGGDTEAF
TRBD2,TRBJ2-5,TRBV5-6,15,ASSFLAGGPRGETQY
TRBD1,TRBJ1-1,TRBV3-1/TRBV3-2,14,ASSSRDRIPNTEAF